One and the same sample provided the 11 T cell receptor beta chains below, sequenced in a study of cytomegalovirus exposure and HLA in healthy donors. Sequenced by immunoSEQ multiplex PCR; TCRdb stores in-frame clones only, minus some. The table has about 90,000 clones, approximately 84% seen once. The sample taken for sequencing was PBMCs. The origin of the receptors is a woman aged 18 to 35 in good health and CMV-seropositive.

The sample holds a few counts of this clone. CDR3 loop: CASSGQGNGEQYF. CDR3 in DNA: TGTGCCAGCAGTGGACAGGGCAATGGCGAGCAGTACTTC. The V call is TRBV2, the J call TRBJ2-7; 7 bases are a match to TRBD1. V gave up 4 bases and J gave up 6 bases; unmatched junction bases: 6. The CDR3 runs to 13 residues. Germline lookup yields CDR1 SNHLY and CDR2 FYNNEI.

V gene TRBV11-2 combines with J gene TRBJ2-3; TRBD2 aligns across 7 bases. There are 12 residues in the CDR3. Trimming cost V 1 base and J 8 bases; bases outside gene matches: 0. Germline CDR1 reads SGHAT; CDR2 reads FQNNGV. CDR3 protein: CASSLGGGTQYF. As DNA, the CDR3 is TGTGCCAGCAGCTTAGGGGGGGGTACGCAGTATTTT.

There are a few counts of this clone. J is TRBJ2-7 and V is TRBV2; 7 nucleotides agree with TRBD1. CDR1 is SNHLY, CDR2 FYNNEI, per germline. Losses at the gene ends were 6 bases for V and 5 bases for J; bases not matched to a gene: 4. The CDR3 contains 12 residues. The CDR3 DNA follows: TGTGCCAGCAGGAGGGACAGCGACGAGCAGTACTTC. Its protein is CASRRDSDEQYF.

The CDR3: CASSLEASGGLTTDTQYF. The CDR3 coding sequence is TGCGCCAGCAGCTTGGAGGCTAGCGGGGGGTTAACCACAGATACGCAGTATTTT. V usage is TRBV5-1 and J usage is TRBJ2-3, with 11 bases aligning to TRBD2. After removal of 0 bases from V and 2 bases from J, the junction contained 8 bases not matched to a gene. Per germline, CDR1 SGHRS and CDR2 YFSETQ. The CDR3 runs 18 residues.

The CDR3 sequence is CASSLSGGYTGELFF. The CDR3 DNA reads TGTGCCAGCAGCCTTAGCGGGGGTTACACCGGGGAGCTGTTTTTT. The chain couples TRBV5-6 to TRBJ2-2; 9 bases line up with TRBD2. This CDR3 has 15 residues. With V trimmed by 4 bases and J by 3 bases, 4 bases remained unmatched. CDR1 is SGHDT and CDR2 is YYEEEE in the germline V gene.

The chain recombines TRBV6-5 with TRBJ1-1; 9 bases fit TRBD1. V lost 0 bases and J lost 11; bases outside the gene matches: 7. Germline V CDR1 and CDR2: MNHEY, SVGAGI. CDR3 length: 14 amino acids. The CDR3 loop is CASSYSRDRVRAFF. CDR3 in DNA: TGTGCCAGCAGTTACTCGCGGGACAGGGTGAGGGCTTTCTTT.

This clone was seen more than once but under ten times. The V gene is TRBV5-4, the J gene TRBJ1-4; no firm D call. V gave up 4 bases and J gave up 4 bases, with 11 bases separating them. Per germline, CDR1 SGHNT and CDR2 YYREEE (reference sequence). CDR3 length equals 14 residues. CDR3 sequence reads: CASSHGGINEKLFF. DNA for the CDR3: TGTGCCAGCAGCCACGGAGGGATTAATGAAAAACTGTTTTTT.

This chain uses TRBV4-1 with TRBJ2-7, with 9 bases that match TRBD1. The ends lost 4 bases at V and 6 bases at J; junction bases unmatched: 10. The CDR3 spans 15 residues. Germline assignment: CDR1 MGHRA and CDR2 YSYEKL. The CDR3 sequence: CASSPQQGAVAEQYF. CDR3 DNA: TGCGCCAGCAGCCCGCAACAGGGGGCGGTTGCCGAGCAGTACTTC.

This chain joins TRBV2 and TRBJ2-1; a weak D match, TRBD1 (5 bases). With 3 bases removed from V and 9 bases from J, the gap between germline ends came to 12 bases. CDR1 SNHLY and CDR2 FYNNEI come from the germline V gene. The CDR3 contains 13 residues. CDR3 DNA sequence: TGTGCCAGCAGTGACCTACAGGCTACTGAGCAGTTCTTC. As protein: CASSDLQATEQFF.

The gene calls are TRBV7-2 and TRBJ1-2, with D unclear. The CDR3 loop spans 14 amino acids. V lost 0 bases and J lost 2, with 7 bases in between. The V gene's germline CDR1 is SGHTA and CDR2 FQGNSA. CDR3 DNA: TGTGCCAGCAGCTTAGCCCTCCTAAACTATGGCTACACCTTC. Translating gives CASSLALLNYGYTF.

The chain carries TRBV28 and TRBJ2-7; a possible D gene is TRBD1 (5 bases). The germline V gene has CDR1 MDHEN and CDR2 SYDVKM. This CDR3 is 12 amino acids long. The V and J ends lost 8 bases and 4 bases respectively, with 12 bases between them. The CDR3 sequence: CASCMGPYEQYF. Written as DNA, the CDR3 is TGTGCCAGCTGTATGGGGCCATACGAGCAGTACTTC.